This T cell receptor (beta chain) appears in the sequencing data of a study of blood T cell repertoires in COVID-19. Study-level information: Spain, Italy and the United States supplied samples that represented acute and convalescent COVID-19. PBMCs, B-cell-depleted T cells, or T cells provided the cDNA or gDNA that made up the material.

In the original analysis: Counts of nucleated cells, estimated from reference gene primer amplification, were obtained. Profiled with immunoSEQ multiplex PCR; TCRdb holds only in-frame clones, not every one. The D gene and trimming were derived from the DNA, and the V and J assignments and clone size from that table. The sample yields about 180,000 clones, 80% to 90% seen once. The germline V and J ends were trimmed by 2 bases and 3 bases, with 5 bases remaining between them. Germline V gene lookup returns CDR1 LGHDT and CDR2 YNNKEL (reference sequence). CDR3 length: 12 amino acids. Specimen: peripheral blood. The TCR was taken from a human donor with active or convalescent COVID-19. The donor label of this sample is uncertain. The chain has TRBV3-1 (or the pseudogene TRBV3-2) and TRBJ2-7, with D hard to call. The CDR3 DNA sequence: TGTGCCAGCAGCCAAAGCTTCTACGAGCAGTACTTC. Its protein is CASSQSFYEQYF.